This T cell receptor (beta chain) derives from a study of regulatory T cells in long-lasting Graves disease. Overall study findings and caveats: Results may be inaccurate due to the small sample size. Those with persistent disease had in common more public clonotypes (2,741) than new patients (approximately 990).

This sample's time point: persistent/refractory GD, antithyroid drugs over 5 years with positive TRAb. PBMC-derived RNA was used for the TCR library. It was American Thyroid Association guidelines that determined Graves' disease diagnosis. Germline CDR1 is MNHEY and CDR2 is SMNVEV (reference sequence). This CDR3 contains 17 residues. Trimming removed 3 bases at V and 0 bases at J, with 15 bases between. This clonotype was counted ten times or more. Its antigen is not identified. The authors built TCR beta libraries using iRepertoire HTBI primers and Arm-PCR of CDR3 regions. MiXCR, applied by TCRdb to the multiplex PCR reads, yields one record per CDR3 protein. The data show about 470,000 distinct CDR3 sequences, 20% to 25% seen once.

The receptor was derived from a female donor with Graves disease. The source was peripheral blood mononuclear cells (PBMCs), collected when the disease was refractory, from a patient treated with antithyroid drugs. The chain carries TRBV27 and TRBJ1-5; D is perhaps TRBD1 (5 bases). CDR3: CASSLGGGLYSNQPQHF. The DNA of the CDR3 is TGTGCCAGCAGTTTGGGGGGTGGCCTATATAGCAATCAGCCCCAGCATTTT.